This T cell receptor beta chain stems from a study of Graves' ophthalmopathy and Graves' hyperthyroidism. Study at large: Stable hyperthyroidism meant no ophthalmopathy within 18 months of follow-up. Study-wide findings and caveats: The blood repertoire also included most expanded thyroid clonotypes above 0.001 frequency.

V lost 0 bases and J lost 2, with 11 bases in between. The CDR3 spans 15 residues. Per germline, CDR1 SGDLS and CDR2 YYNGEE. For this clonotype: Its antigen is currently unknown.

Researchers took RNA transcripts and amplified TCR beta CDR3 regions from them. HTBI-primed first-round RT-PCR preceded second-round multiplex PCR. One entry per CDR3 protein, called by TCRdb with MiXCR from the multiplex PCR reads. Of about 500,000 distinct CDR3 sequences listed, approximately 35% are singletons. The sequenced material came from peripheral blood or thyroid tissue (not recorded which). V and J are TRBV9 and TRBJ2-5, with unresolved D. The sequence came from an adult man with Graves' hyperthyroidism. This CDR3 reads CASSVDPARQETQYF. CDR3 coding DNA: TGTGCCAGCAGCGTAGATCCAGCCCGGCAAGAGACCCAGTACTTC.